This passage covers 6 T cell receptor beta chains from one sample sequenced in a study of regulatory T cells in long-lasting Graves disease. Regarding time point: newly diagnosed GD, antithyroid drugs for less than 3 months. From RNA extracted from PBMCs, the TCR library was made. Investigators prepared the TCR beta libraries by applying iRepertoire HTBI primers and Arm-PCR of CDR3 regions. MiXCR, applied by TCRdb to the multiplex PCR reads, yields one record per CDR3 protein. The sample lists about 380,000 distinct CDR3 sequences; around 16% were seen once. Sequenced here: peripheral blood mononuclear cells (PBMCs), sampled at new diagnosis, from a patient treated with antithyroid drugs. Receptor source: a female donor with Graves disease.

This clonotype has a count of ten or more. The rearrangement links TRBV6-2 or TRBV6-3 to TRBJ1-1, with 7 nucleotides matching TRBD1. With 6 bases clipped from V and 4 bases from J, the junction kept 5 bases outside the gene matches. The CDR3 is made up of 13 amino acids. Germline lookup yields CDR1 MNHEY and CDR2 SVGEGT. This CDR3 is CASRNRGGTEAFF. CDR3 DNA: TGTGCCAGCAGGAACAGGGGCGGCACTGAAGCTTTCTTT.

This clonotype was observed many times. The V call is TRBV10-1, the J call TRBJ1-5; 9 nucleotides line up with TRBD1. The CDR3 has 14 amino acids. With V trimmed by 6 bases and J by 4 bases, 4 bases remained unmatched. The germline V gene has CDR1 WNHNN and CDR2 SYGVQD (reference sequence). The CDR3 region has the DNA TGCGCCAGCAGAAGGGACAGGGTTAATCAGCCCCAGCATTTT. Translating gives CASRRDRVNQPQHF.

Of note for this clonotype: Sequence at one end of the junction differs from germline and may be a read error. V and J are TRBV18 and TRBJ1-5; D is unclear. Germline V gene sequence: CDR1 KGHSH, CDR2 LQKENI. There are 16 residues in the CDR3. CDR3: CASTPSADLSNQPQHF. CDR3 nucleotide sequence: TGTGCCAGCACACCATCGGCGGATCTTAGCAATCAGCCCCAGCATTTT.

The table lists this clonotype with many counts. The chain employs TRBV12-3 or TRBV12-4 and TRBJ1-5; D not certain. The CDR3 has 14 residues. V shed 3 bases and J shed 5 bases, with 11 bases lying between them. The CDR3 nucleotides are TGTGCCAGCAGTTTGGCGGTACGAGATCAGCCCCAGCATTTT. The encoded protein is CASSLAVRDQPQHF.

In this sample, this clonotype turned up many times. V and J are TRBV6-5 and TRBJ1-5; a weak D match, TRBD1 (5 bases). Trimming removed 2 bases at V and 7 bases at J, with 12 bases between. Germline V gene lookup returns CDR1 MNHEY and CDR2 SVGAGI. The CDR3 covers 14 residues. The CDR3 DNA reads as TGTGCCAGCAGTTACGGGGGGATGGTGCAGCCCCAGCATTTT. Translated, it gives CASSYGGMVQPQHF.

This clonotype was seen many times. The CDR3 region has the DNA TGTGCCAGCTCACCTGACACCGACAATGAGCAGTTCTTC. This gives the protein CASSPDTDNEQFF. The rearrangement uses TRBV18 and TRBJ2-1; no clear D. Germline CDR1 and CDR2: KGHSH and LQKENI. This CDR3 is built from 13 residues. V was clipped by 3 bases and J by 5 bases, with 8 bases between them.